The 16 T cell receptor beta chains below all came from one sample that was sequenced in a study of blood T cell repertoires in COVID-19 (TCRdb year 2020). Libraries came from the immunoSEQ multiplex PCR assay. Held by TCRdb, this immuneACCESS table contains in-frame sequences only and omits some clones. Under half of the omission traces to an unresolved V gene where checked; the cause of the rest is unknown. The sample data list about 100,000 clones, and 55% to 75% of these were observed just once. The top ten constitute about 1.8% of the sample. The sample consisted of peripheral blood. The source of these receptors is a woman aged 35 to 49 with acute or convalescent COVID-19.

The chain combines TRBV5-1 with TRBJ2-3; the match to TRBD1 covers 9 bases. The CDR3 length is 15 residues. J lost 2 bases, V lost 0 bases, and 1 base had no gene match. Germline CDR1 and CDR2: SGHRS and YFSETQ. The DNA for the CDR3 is TGCGCCAGCAGCTTGGGGGACAGGGACACAGATACGCAGTATTTT. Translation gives CASSLGDRDTDTQYF.

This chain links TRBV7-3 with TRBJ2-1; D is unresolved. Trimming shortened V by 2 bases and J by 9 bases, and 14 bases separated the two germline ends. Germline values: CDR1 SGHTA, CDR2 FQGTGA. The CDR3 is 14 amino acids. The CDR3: CASSLAASGGEQFF. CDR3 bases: TGTGCCAGCAGCTTAGCCGCTAGTGGTGGTGAGCAGTTCTTC.

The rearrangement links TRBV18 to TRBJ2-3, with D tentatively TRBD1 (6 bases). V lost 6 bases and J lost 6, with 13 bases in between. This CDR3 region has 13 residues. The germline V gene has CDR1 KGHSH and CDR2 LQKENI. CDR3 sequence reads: CASSPTQGDTQYF. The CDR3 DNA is TGTGCCAGCTCTCCGACGCAGGGGGATACGCAGTATTTT.

The CDR3 DNA reads as TGTGCCAGCAGCCCGACAGGGCCGGGGGAGACCCAGTACTTC. This encodes CASSPTGPGETQYF. V is TRBV5-4 and J is TRBJ2-5; 7 positions match TRBD1. After removal of 4 bases from V and 5 bases from J, the junction contained 8 bases not matched to a gene. The CDR3 sequence is 14 residues long. In germline, CDR1 is SGHNT, CDR2 YYREEE (reference sequence).

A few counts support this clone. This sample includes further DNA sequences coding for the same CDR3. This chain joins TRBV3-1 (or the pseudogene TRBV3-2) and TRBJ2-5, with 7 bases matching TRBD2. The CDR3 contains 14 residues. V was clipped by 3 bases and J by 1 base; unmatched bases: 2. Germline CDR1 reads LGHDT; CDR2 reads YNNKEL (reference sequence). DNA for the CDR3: TGTGCCAGCAGCCAGGGGGGGTTCCAAGAGACCCAGTACTTC. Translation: CASSQGGFQETQYF.

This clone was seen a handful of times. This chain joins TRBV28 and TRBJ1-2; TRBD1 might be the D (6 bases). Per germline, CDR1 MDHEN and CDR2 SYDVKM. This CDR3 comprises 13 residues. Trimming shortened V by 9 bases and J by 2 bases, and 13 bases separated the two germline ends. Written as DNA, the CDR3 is TGTGCCAGTACCCAGGGGAACAACTATGGCTACACCTTC. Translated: CASTQGNNYGYTF.

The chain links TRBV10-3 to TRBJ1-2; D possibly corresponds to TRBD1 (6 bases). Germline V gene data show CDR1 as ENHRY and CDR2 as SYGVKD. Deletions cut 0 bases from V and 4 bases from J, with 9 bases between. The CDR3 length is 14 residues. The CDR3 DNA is TGTGCCATCAGTGAGTCAGGGGGGGCCTATGGCTACACCTTC. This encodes CAISESGGAYGYTF.

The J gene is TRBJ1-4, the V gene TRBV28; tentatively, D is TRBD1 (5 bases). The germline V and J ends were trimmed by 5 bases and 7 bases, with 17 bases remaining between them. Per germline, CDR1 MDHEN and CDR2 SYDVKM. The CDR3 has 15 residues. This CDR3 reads CASSTLGGEGEKLFF. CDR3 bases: TGTGCCAGCAGTACCCTGGGGGGGGAAGGTGAAAAACTGTTTTTT.

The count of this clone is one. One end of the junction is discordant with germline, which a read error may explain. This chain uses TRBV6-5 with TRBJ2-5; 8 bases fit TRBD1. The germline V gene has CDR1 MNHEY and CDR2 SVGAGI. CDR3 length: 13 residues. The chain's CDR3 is CASSYTGGEAQYF. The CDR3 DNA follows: TGTGCCAGCAGCTACACAGGGGGAGAGGCCCAGTACTTC.

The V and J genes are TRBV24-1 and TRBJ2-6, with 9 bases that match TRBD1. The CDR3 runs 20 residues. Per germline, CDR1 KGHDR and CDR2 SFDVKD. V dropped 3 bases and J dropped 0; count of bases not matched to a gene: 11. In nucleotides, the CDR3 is TGTGCCACCAGTGATGGGATGGGGACAGGGTTTAACTCTGGGGCCAACGTCCTGACTTTC. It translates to CATSDGMGTGFNSGANVLTF.

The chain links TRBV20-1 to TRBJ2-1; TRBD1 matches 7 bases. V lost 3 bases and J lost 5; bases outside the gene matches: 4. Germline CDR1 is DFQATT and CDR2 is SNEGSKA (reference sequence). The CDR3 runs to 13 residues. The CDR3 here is CSASSDRDNEQFF. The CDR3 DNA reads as TGCAGTGCTAGTTCCGACAGGGACAATGAGCAGTTCTTC.

The DNA of the CDR3 is TGTGCCAGCAGCCCCGGGGTTTACGAGCAGTACTTC. It specifies CASSPGVYEQYF. The rearrangement joins TRBV3-1 (or the pseudogene TRBV3-2) to TRBJ2-7, with TRBD2 as a possible D gene (5 bases). V lost 4 bases and J lost 4, with 8 bases in between. The CDR3 is 12 residues long. The germline V gene encodes CDR1 LGHDT and CDR2 YNNKEL (reference sequence).

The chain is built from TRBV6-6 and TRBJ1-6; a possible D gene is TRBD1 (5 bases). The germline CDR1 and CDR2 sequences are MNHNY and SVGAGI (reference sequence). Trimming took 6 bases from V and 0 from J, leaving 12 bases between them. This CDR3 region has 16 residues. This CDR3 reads CASSRDLNSYNSPLHF. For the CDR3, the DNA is TGTGCCAGCAGCAGGGATCTAAACTCCTATAATTCACCCCTCCACTTT.

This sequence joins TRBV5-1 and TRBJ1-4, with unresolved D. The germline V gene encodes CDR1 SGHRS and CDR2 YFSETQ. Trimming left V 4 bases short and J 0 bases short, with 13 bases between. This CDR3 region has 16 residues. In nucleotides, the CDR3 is TGCGCCAGCAGCCGCTCGGAGGCTGCAACTAATGAAAAACTGTTTTTT. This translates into CASSRSEAATNEKLFF.

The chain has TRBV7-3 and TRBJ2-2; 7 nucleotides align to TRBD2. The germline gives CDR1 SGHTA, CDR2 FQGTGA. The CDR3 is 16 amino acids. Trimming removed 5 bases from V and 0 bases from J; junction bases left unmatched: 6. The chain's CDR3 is CASSPSGGANTGELFF. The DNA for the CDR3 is TGTGCCAGCAGCCCTAGCGGTGGGGCGAACACCGGGGAGCTGTTTTTT. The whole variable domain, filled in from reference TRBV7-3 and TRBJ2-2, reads GAGVSQTPSNKVTEKGKYVELRCDPISGHTALYWYRQSLGQGPEFLIYFQGTGAADDSGLPNDRFFAVRPEGSVSTLKIQRTERGDSAVYLCASSPSGGANTGELFFGEGSRLTVL.

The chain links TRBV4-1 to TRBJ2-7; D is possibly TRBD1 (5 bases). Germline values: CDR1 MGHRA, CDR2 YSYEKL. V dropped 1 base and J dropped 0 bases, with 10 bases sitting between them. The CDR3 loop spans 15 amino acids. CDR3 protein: CASSQATVSSYEQYF. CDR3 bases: TGCGCCAGCAGCCAAGCGACAGTGAGCTCCTACGAGCAGTACTTC.